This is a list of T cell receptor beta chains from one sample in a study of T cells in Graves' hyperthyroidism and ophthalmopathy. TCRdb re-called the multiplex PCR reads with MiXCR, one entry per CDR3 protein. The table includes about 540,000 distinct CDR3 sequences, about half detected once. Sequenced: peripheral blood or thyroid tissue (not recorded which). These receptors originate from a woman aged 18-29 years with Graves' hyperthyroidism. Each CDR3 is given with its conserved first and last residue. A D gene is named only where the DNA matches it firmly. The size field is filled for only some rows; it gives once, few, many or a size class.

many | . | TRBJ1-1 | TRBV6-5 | CASTQRDPIMNTEAFF | TGTGCCAGCACCCAAAGAGATCCCATAATGAACACTGAAGCTTTCTTT
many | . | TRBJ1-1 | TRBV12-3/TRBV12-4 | CASSYRASEAFF | TGTGCCAGCAGTTACAGGGCCTCTGAAGCTTTCTTT
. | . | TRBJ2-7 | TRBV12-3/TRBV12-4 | CASSSDRKYEQYF | TGTGCCAGCAGTTCAGACAGGAAATACGAGCAGTACTTC
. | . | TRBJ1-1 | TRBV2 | CASSPWGTEAFF | TGTGCCAGCAGCCCTTGGGGCACTGAAGCTTTCTTT
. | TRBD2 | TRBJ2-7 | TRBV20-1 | CSAHSQLAGDYNEQYF | TGCAGTGCCCACTCACAGCTAGCGGGAGATTACAATGAGCAGTACTTC
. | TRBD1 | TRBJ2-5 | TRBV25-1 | CAFRQGGDQETQYF | TGTGCTTTTCGACAGGGGGGAGATCAAGAGACCCAGTACTTC
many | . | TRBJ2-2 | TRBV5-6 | CASSSLLGVNTGELFF | TGTGCCAGCAGCTCATTGCTGGGGGTGAACACCGGGGAGCTGTTTTTT
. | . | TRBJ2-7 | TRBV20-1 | CSASGDTPYEQYF | TGCAGTGCTAGCGGGGACACCCCCTACGAGCAGTACTTC
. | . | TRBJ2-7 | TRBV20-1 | CSATRGFSHEQYF | TGCAGTGCGACCAGAGGGTTCTCCCACGAGCAGTACTTC
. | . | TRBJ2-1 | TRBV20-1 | CSARDPRDLGNEQFF | TGCAGTGCTAGAGACCCCCGGGACTTGGGGAATGAGCAGTTCTTC
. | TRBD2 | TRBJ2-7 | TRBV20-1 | CSARRSGGPYEQYF | TGCAGTGCTAGACGGTCGGGAGGGCCCTACGAGCAGTACTTC
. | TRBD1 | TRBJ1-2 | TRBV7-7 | CASRLGQLLVGTF | TGTGCCAGCAGATTGGGACAGCTCCTAGTGGGGACCTTC
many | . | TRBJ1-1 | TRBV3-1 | CASSHGRGQGWNTEAFF | TGTGCCAGCAGCCATGGTCGAGGCCAAGGGTGGAACACTGAAGCTTTCTTT
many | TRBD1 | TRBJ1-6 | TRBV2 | CASSPGQGGSPLHF | TGTGCCAGCAGCCCCGGACAGGGTGGATCACCCCTCCACTTT
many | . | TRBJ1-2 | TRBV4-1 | CASSQDGRADYGYTF | TGCGCCAGCAGCCAAGATGGCAGGGCGGACTATGGCTACACCTTC
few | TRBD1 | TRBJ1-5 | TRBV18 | CASSLIQGVSNQPQHF | TGTGCCAGCTCACTTATCCAGGGGGTGAGCAATCAGCCCCAGCATTTT
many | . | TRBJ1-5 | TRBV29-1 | CSVAGGVSNQPQHF | TGCAGCGTAGCGGGGGGGGTCAGCAATCAGCCCCAGCATTTT